The following is a T cell receptor beta chain sequence with its context. Antigen unknown. This record comes from a study of cytomegalovirus exposure and HLA in healthy donors. Study overall: A prior study identified 90 million to 120 million unique TCR beta sequences from roughly 180 million T cells. Unique TCRs numbering around 85 million, obtained from HLA-typed donors, made up an early data release.

This CDR3 region has 11 residues. The germline V gene has CDR1 MDHEN and CDR2 SYDVKM. Study conclusions and caveats: DRB1 showed the most TCR associations and HLA-C the fewest in a later analysis, as rates varied by HLA locus. Many donors carried some public TCRs, although rarity characterized most TCR sequences.

The PCR employed 60 Vbeta primers together with 13 Jbeta primers. The method was immunoSEQ multiplex PCR; TCRdb's version includes in-frame clones alone and lacks a portion of them. The table has approximately 79,000 clones, under 80% seen once. Sequencing input: PBMCs. The TCR sequence derives from a male donor in good health and CMV-seropositive. The chain has TRBV28 and TRBJ2-5, with a possible D match to TRBD2 (5 bases). Matching the DNA end better, TRBJ2-7 makes the J call doubtful. CDR3 in amino acids: CAIEGYYEQYF. Here the CDR3 DNA reads TGTGCCATCGAGGGATACTACGAGCAGTACTTC.